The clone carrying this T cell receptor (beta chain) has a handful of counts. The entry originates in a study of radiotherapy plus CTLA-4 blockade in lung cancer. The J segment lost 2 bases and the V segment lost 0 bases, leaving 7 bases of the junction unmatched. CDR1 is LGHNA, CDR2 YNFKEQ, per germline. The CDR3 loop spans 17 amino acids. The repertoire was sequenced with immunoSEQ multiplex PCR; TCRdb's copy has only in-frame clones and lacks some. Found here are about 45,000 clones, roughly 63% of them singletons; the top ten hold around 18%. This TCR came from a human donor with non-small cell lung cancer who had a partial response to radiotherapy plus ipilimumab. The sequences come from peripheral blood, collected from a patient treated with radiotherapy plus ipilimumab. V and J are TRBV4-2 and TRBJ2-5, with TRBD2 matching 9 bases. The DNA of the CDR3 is TGTGCCAGCAGCCAAGATGTAGGAGCGGGGGGACAAGAGACCCAGTACTTC. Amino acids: CASSQDVGAGGQETQYF.